Here is one TCR beta chain with its context. Antigen specificity is unknown. These data come from a study of T cell responses to AZD1222 COVID-19 vaccine. Study overall: Pooling covered second doses at about 4 or about 12 weeks. Study findings and constraints: When two AZD1222 doses had been given, Spike-specific TCR breadth and depth rose. Clonal diversity was possibly underestimated, and white British individuals and females predominated among donors. Spike was spanned by vaccine-associated CD4 TCRs, with dominance at 160-218 and 743-854.

V lost 8 bases and J lost 6; bases outside the gene matches: 9. Germline CDR1 and CDR2: MNHNY and SVGAGI (reference sequence). The CDR3 sequence is 14 residues long. Sequenced by immunoSEQ multiplex PCR; TCRdb stores in-frame clones only, minus some. Of around 94,000 clones detected, about 88% appear once; the ten largest clones hold 10% to 15%. Sequenced material: peripheral blood, taken on day 0 of AZD1222 vaccination. The receptor was isolated from an adult in good health. The chain carries TRBV6-6 and TRBJ2-7; 11 bases align to TRBD1. CDR3 in amino acids: CASGPGQGVGEQYF. CDR3 DNA: TGTGCCAGCGGCCCGGGACAGGGGGTTGGCGAGCAGTACTTC.